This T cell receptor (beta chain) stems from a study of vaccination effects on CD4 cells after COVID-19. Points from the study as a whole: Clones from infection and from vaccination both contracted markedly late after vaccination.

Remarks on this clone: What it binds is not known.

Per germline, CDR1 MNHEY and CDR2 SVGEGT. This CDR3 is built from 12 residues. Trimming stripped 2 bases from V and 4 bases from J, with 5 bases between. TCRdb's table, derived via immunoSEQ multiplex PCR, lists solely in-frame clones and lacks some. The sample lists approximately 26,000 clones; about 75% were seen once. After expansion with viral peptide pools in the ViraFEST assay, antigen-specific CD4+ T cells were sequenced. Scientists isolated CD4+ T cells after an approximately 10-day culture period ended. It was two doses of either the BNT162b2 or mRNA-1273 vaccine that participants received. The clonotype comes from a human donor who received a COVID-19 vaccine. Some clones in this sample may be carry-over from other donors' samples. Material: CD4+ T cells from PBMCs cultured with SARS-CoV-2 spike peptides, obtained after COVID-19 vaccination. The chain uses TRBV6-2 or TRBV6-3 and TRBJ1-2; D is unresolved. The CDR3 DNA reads TGTGCCAGCAGTTACGGTTCCTATGGCTACACCTTC. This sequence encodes CASSYGSYGYTF.